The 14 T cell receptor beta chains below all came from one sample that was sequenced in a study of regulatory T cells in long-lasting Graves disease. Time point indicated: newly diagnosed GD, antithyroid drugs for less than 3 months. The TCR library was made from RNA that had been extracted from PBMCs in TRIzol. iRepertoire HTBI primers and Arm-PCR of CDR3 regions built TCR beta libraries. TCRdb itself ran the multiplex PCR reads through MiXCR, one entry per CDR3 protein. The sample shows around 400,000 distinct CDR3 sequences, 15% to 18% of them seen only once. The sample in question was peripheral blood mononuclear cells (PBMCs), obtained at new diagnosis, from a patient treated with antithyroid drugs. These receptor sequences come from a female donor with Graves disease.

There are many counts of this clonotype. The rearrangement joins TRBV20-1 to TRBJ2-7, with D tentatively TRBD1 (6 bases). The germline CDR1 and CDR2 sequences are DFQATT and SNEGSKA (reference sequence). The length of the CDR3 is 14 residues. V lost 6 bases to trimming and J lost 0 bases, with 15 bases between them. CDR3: CSAKQGSSSYEQYF. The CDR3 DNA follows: TGCAGTGCAAAACAGGGCTCCAGCTCCTACGAGCAGTACTTC.

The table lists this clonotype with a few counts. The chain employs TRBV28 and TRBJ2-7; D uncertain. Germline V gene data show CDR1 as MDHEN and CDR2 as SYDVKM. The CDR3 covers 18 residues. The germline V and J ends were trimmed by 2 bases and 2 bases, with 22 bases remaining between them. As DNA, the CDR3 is TGTGCCAGCAGTTTAATCGGTGTCGGCGACGGATGGCCCTACGAGCAGTACTTC. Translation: CASSLIGVGDGWPYEQYF.

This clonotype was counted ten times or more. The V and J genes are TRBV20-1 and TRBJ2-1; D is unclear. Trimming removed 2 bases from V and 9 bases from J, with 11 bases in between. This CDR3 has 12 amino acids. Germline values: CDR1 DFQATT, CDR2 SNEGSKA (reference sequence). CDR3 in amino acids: CSARPVGLEQFF. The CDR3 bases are TGCAGTGCTAGACCCGTTGGGCTTGAGCAGTTCTTC.

CDR3 sequence: CASRTDRREAYNEQFF. CDR3 bases: TGTGCCAGCAGGACGGATAGGCGGGAGGCCTACAATGAGCAGTTCTTC. The gene calls are TRBV7-2 and TRBJ2-1; 8 nucleotides match TRBD2. Germline lookup yields CDR1 SGHTA and CDR2 FQGNSA. After removal of 6 bases from V and 2 bases from J, the junction contained 9 bases not matched to a gene. CDR3 length equals 16 residues.

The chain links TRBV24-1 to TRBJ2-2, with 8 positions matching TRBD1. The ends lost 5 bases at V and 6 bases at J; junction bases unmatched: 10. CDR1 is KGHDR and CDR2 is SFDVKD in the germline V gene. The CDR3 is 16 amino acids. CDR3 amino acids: CATSGRKDRAPGELFF. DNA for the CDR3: TGTGCCACCAGTGGGAGGAAGGACAGGGCCCCCGGGGAGCTGTTTTTT.

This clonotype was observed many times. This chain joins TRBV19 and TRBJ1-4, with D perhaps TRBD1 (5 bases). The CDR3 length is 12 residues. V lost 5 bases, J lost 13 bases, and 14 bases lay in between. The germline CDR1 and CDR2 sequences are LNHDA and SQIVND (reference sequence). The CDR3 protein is CASSFRDGPLFF. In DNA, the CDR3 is TGTGCCAGTAGTTTCCGGGACGGACCACTGTTTTTT.

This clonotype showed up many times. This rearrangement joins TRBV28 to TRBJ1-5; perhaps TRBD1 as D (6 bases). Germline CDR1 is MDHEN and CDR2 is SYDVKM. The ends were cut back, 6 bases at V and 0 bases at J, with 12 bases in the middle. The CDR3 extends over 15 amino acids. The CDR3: CASREGGDSNQPQHF. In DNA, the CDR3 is TGTGCCAGCAGGGAAGGGGGTGATAGCAATCAGCCCCAGCATTTT. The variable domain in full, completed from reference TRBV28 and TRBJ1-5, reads DVKVTQSSRYLVKRTGEKVFLECVQDMDHENMFWYRQDPGLGLRLIYFSYDVKMKEKGDIPEGYSVSREKKERFSLILESASTNQTSMYLCASREGGDSNQPQHFGDGTRLSIL.

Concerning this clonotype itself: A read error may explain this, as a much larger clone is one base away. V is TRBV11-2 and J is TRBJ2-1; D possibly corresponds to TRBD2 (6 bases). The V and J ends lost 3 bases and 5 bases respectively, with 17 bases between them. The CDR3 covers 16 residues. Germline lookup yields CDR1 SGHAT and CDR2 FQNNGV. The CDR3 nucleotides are TGTGCCAGCAGCTTGAATCGCGGGGCCGGGAACAATGAGCAGTTCTTC. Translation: CASSLNRGAGNNEQFF.

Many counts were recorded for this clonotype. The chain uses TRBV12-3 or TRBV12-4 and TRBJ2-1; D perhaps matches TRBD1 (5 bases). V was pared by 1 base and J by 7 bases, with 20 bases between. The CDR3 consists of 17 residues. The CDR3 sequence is CASSLEFRARGGNEQFF. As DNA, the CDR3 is TGTGCCAGCAGTTTAGAATTTAGGGCTAGGGGTGGTAATGAGCAGTTCTTC.

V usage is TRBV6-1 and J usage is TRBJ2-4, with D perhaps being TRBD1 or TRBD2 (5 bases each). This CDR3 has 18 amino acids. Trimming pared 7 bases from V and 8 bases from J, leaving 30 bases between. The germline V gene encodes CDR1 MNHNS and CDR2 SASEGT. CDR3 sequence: CASTHTPGPLDLADIQYF. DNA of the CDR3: TGTGCCAGCACCCACACACCGGGACCCCTGGATCTTGCGGACATTCAGTACTTC.

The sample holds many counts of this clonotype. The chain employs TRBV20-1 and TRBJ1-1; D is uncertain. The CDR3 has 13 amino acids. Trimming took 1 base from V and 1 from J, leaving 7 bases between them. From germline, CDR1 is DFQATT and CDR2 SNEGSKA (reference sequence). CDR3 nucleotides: TGCAGTGCTAGAGCCTCCCCGAACACTGAAGCTTTCTTT. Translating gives CSARASPNTEAFF.

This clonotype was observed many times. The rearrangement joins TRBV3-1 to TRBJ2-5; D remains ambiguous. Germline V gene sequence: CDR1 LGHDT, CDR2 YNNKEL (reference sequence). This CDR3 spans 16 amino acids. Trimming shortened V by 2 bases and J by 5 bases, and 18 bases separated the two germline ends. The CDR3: CASSQSLLGAPETQYF. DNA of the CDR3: TGTGCCAGCAGCCAATCCCTTTTGGGTGCCCCCGAGACCCAGTACTTC.

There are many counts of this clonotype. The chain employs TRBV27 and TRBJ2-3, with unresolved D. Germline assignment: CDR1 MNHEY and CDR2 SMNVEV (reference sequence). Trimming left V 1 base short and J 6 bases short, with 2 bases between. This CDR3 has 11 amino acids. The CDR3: CASSLFDTQYF. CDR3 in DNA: TGTGCCAGCAGTTTATTCGATACGCAGTATTTT.

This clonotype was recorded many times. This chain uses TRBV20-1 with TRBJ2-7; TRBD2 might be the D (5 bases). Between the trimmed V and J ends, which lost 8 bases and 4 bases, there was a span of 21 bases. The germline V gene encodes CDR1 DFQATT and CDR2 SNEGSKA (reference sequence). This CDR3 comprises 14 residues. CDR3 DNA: TGCAGTACCCTTCCAAGCGGAAGGGAATACGAGCAGTACTTC. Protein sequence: CSTLPSGREYEQYF.